This T cell receptor (beta chain) was recovered during a study of cytomegalovirus exposure and HLA in healthy donors (dated by TCRdb to about 2017). For the study in its entirety: An earlier analysis of about 530 of the donors reported about 280 Gb of sequence data and some 110 million unique TCR beta sequences obtained from 180 million or so T cells. In an earlier analysis of several hundred of the donors, high-throughput TCR beta sequencing was used to judge whether each TCR beta V gene segment behaved as functional or pseudogenic. An early release that covered several hundred HLA-typed donors contained approximately 300 gigabases of sequencing data and roughly 84 million unique TCR sequences. Both class I and class II loci were covered by HLA typing, at four-digit resolution. Using immunosequencing, the study profiled T cell repertoires from 666 subjects and related those repertoires to cytomegalovirus serostatus. The study aimed to test whether signatures of past pathogen exposure could be identified by cataloging public T cell receptors. Among some 410 genotyped donors of the cohort, an average of approximately 220,000 unique TCR beta nucleotide sequences was sequenced per donor, of which approximately 18% were non-productive. Alongside the repertoire data, information on donor age, sex, ethnicity and CMV serostatus was compiled. Along with the approximately 650-subject first cohort, a separate validation cohort of some 130 different subjects was used. Every repertoire in the discovery cohort had been generated on one and the same sequencing platform. In the later analysis, no new phenotypic data were used to find candidate immune exposures; instead, reliance was placed on TCR beta sequences and their occurrence across donors. A later analysis re-analyzed previously published TCR beta repertoires from roughly 690 donors and added high-resolution HLA genotyping to study TCR occurrence patterns. Genome-wide SNP genotypes for about 65% of the 666 donors were used in a later genetic analysis, which treated that subset as a discovery cohort. Typing coverage varied by locus: roughly 629-640 donors for A, B, C, DRB1 and DQB1; 522 for DQA1; about 600 for DPA1; 450 to 480 for DPB1. Roughly 5 DR-DQ haplotypes were handled as single units for association and clustering, since linkage in the cohort was strong. Of the roughly 400 genotyped donors, 65% to 90% were placed in the genetic ancestry cluster associated with self-reported Caucasian donors. High-throughput TCR immunosequencing, statistical association of individual TCRs with disease status, and machine learning were combined to predict cytomegalovirus infection status.

This clone showed up just a few times. Its specific antigen is unknown. No base quality information exists; no much larger clone differs at one position. Receptor libraries were prepared by the immunoSEQ multiplex PCR assay. The multiplex PCR relied on a mix of 60 forward primers for TCR Vbeta segments and 13 reverse primers for TCR Jbeta segments. The CDR3 region of rearranged TCR beta genes was amplified from genomic DNA by a multiplex PCR assay. Amplified TCR beta libraries were sequenced as 87-base-pair reads on the Illumina HiSeq System. For the original study's pipeline: In a later analysis, around 80 million unique TCR beta chains were counted across the approximately 640 repertoires, and approximately 11 million of these chains were shared by at least two donors. Raw reads were error-corrected and collapsed into unique sequences by a nearest-neighbor algorithm in which closely related sequences were merged to remove PCR and sequencing errors. To assign V, D and J gene segments, CDR3 sequences were aligned to IMGT reference sequences. For a sequence to be retained, a match of at least six nucleotides to both a V gene segment and a J gene segment was required. A rearrangement counted as productive if the CDR3 had no stop codons and remained in frame with V and J, and every other rearrangement counted as non-productive. Following IMGT convention, CDR3 was defined as the stretch from the second conserved V-encoded cysteine to the conserved J-encoded phenylalanine. The earlier analysis of about 610 of the donors excluded any sequence lacking an unambiguous match to a single V gene segment. An earlier analysis of just under 600 of the donors called V segments functional above 56.7% productive rearrangements and segregating when the between-donor standard deviation exceeded 5%. A statistical classification framework was built to diagnose cytomegalovirus status from the catalog of TCR beta chain sequences. A later analysis assigned V and J genes by comparing TCR nucleotide sequences with IMGT/GENE-DB human TR gene sequences. A later analysis assigned CDR3 sequences and most-parsimonious VDJ recombination scenarios with the TCRdist pipeline. A later analysis defined each TCR beta chain by its CDR3 amino acid sequence plus V-gene family, and excluded reads lacking a unique V-gene family. A later analysis removed 600 or so highly shared, low-generation-probability nucleotide sequences to deal with suspected cross-contamination and a sequencing artifact. For each public chain, a later analysis derived a clonal expansion index from normalized ranks of inferred template counts within each repertoire. In a later analysis, generation probabilities were computed using a VDJ recombination model fitted to out-of-frame rearrangements, and the results were checked against IGoR. In a later analysis, hypergeometric tests were used to score TCR-TCR, TCR-HLA and TCR-CMV co-occurrence, with a repertoire-size bias correction applied to TCR pairs. False discovery rates were estimated in a later analysis by permuting HLA or CMV assignments 20 times. In a later analysis, co-occurring TCRs were grouped with DBSCAN, and TCRdist sequence similarity was added when clustering was performed within HLA-allele-positive subsets. Co-occurrence clustering excluded repertoires with fewer than 30,000 or more than 120,000 public chains, plus five with anomalous nucleotide sharing. TCRdb obtained this table from immuneACCESS and retained in-frame rearrangements with V and J assigned. These tables miss some clones; where compared with another copy, unresolved V genes account for less than half of the shortfall, and the remainder is unexplained. The V and J calls and clone size were taken over from that table, and D and trimming were inferred from the DNA. This sample gives over 130,000 clones in total; 61% of them show up just once. The ten most abundant clones make up roughly 1.9% of the sample.

Including cysteine and phenylalanine, the CDR3 has 11 amino acids. Kept here is only the CDR3 DNA, which spans 33 bases and is read in frame from base 1. Trimming at the junction amounts to 2 bases on V and 8 bases on J, and the germline ends lie 6 bases apart. For CDR1 and CDR2, the germline V gene lists MNHEY and SVGAGI. The cohort consisted of 666 healthy bone marrow donors. At the time of sampling, all cohort members were nominally healthy, though unrecorded immune exposures were likely present. The donor was CMV seronegative and was included in the group of under 450 seronegative cohort members. Each donor provided a peripheral blood sample, and peripheral blood mononuclear cells were used for TCR beta sequencing. Genomic DNA extraction from the blood cell samples was performed with the Qiagen DNeasy Blood Extraction Kit. General findings and caveats noted by the study authors: Most TCR sequences were observed very rarely across donors, whereas some public TCRs were present in many individuals. In a later analysis, 16,951 TCR beta sequences were associated with specific HLA alleles at a false discovery rate of 0.05. According to a later genetic analysis, donors in an Asian-associated ancestry cluster had fewer N-insertions in productive TCRs than the approximately 650-donor mean. Some IMGT-functional V segments, including TRBV6-2 and TRBV6-3, could not be told apart with the 87-base-pair reads, so those segments were excluded. Sequencing depth was assumed to be roughly uniform across donors in the presence/absence analyses, though that assumption may not hold. In a later analysis, HLA-associated TCR beta chains showed more clonal expansion and lower generation probabilities than non-associated chains that were equally common. Strong co-occurrence of HLA alleles, especially DR and DQ, made assigning TCR associations to individual alleles difficult. Several of the top co-occurrence clusters appeared to be linked to parvovirus B19, influenza, CMV and Epstein-Barr virus, according to a later analysis. A further reported finding was that TCR beta sequences accurately predicted the HLA-A and HLA-B alleles for most subjects in the first cohort. According to a later analysis, TCR association rates differed among HLA loci, with DRB1 alleles showing the most associated TCRs and HLA-C alleles showing the fewest. Immune exposure information for the cohort was limited to CMV serostatus. Correlated functional status among segregating V segments might be attributable to linkage disequilibrium, but an unknown experimental factor could not be ruled out. This cohort had only TCR beta chains sequenced, and the lack of alpha or paired-chain data limited which features could be detected. Cytomegalovirus status was reported to be diagnosed by the classifier with high specificity and sensitivity in both the original and validation cohorts. The study listed 150 to 200 TCR beta chains as associated with cytomegalovirus. The sequencing pipeline was judged likely to have produced a cluster of highly shared sequence variants as a technical artifact. An earlier analysis of several hundred of the donors showed that most TCR beta V segments appeared in productive rearrangements either about 87% or about 30% of the time, which broadly matched IMGT annotations. The earlier analysis of approximately 560 of the donors excluded roughly 17 rarely observed V segments, including chromosome 9 orphons, because counts were too low. In a later analysis, most CMV-associated TCR beta chains were found to appear HLA-restricted, with HLA associations seemingly driven largely by CMV exposure. A few of the identified cytomegalovirus-associated TCR beta chains were confirmed in vitro to be specific for cytomegalovirus antigens. An association between a missense DCLRE1C variant and V-gene and J-gene trimming of TCR beta chains was found in a later genetic analysis and replicated in an independent cohort. The authors suggested that the approach could potentially be extended to other disease states and immunological phenotypes. Because some donors lacked HLA typing at each locus, the association tests relied only on the typed subset.

This sequence originates from a male donor in good health and CMV-seronegative. The sequence joins TRBV6-5 to TRBJ1-1; confidence is insufficient to name the D gene. Input material: PBMCs. The CDR3 is CASSYELEAFF. The DNA sequence is TGTGCCAGCAGTTACGAACTAGAAGCTTTCTTT.